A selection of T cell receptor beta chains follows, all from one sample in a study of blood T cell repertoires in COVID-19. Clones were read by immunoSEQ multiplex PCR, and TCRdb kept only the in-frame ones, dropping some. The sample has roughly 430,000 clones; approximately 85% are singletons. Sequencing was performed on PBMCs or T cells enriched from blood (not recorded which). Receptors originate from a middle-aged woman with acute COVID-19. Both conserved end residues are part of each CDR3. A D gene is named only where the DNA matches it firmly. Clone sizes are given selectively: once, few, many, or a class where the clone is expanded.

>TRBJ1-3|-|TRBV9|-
CASSADPLGALGNTIYF
TGTGCCAGCAGCGCAGACCCTTTGGGGGCGCTTGGAAACACCATATATTTT
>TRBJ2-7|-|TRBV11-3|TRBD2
CASSPGGGREQYF
TGTGCCAGCAGCCCCGGGGGAGGGCGCGAGCAGTACTTC
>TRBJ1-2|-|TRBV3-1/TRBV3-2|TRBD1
CASSHTGVGGYTF
TGTGCCAGCAGCCATACAGGGGTAGGCGGCTACACCTTC
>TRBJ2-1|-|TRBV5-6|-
CASTRNIQGGEQFF
TGTGCCAGCACCCGCAATATTCAGGGGGGTGAGCAGTTCTTC
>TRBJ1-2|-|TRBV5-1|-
CASRVGAANYGYTF
TGCGCCAGCAGGGTAGGCGCGGCTAACTATGGCTACACCTTC
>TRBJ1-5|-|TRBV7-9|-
CASSSGDNQPQHF
TGTGCCAGCAGCTCAGGGGACAATCAGCCCCAGCATTTT
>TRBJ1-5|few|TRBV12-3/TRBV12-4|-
CASSRQGGQPQHF
TGTGCCAGCAGTAGGCAGGGAGGACAGCCCCAGCATTTT
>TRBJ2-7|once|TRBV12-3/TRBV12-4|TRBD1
CASMDREREQYF
TGTGCCAGCATGGACAGGGAACGCGAGCAGTACTTC
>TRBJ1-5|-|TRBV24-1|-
CATSDLFPRAPNQPQHF
TGTGCCACCAGTGATTTGTTCCCCAGGGCCCCCAATCAGCCCCAGCATTTT
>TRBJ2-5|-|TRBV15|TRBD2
CATSAERGAQETQYF
TGTGCCACCAGCGCGGAGCGGGGGGCCCAAGAGACCCAGTACTTC
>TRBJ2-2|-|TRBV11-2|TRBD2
CASSVSSGGTTGELFF
TGTGCCAGCAGCGTATCTAGCGGGGGGACCACCGGGGAGCTGTTTTTT
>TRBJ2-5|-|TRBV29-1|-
CSVEAAAPGETQYF
TGCAGCGTTGAAGCGGCGGCCCCGGGAGAGACCCAGTACTTC
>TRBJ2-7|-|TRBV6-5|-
CAVGGAYEQYF
TGTGCCGTAGGGGGGGCCTACGAGCAGTACTTC
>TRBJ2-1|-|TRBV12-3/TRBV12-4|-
CASSFSGYEQFF
TGTGCCAGCAGTTTTTCGGGGTATGAGCAGTTCTTC
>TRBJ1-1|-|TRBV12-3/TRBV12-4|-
CATSFWGGTEAFF
TGTGCCACCTCCTTCTGGGGCGGCACTGAAGCTTTCTTT
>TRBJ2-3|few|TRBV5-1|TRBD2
CASSSGGEDTQYF
TGCGCCAGCAGCTCCGGGGGGGAAGATACGCAGTATTTT
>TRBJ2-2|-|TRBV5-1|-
CASSLGHTNTGELFF
TGCGCCAGCAGCTTGGGACACACGAACACCGGGGAGCTGTTTTTT
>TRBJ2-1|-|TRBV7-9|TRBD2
CASSLALAGYNEQFF
TGTGCCAGCAGCTTAGCGCTAGCGGGGTACAATGAGCAGTTCTTC
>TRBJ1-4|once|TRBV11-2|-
CASSSQDKSNEKLFF
TGTGCCAGCAGCTCCCAGGACAAATCTAATGAAAAACTGTTTTTT
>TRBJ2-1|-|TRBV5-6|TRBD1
CASSLPGTAYNEQFF
TGTGCCAGCAGCTTACCCGGGACAGCGTACAATGAGCAGTTCTTC
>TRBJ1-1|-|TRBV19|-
CASGWGGRNTEAFF
TGTGCATCGGGTTGGGGGGGGCGGAACACTGAAGCTTTCTTT
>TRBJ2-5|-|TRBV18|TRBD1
CASSPRTGAEETQYF
TGTGCCAGCTCACCCCGGACAGGGGCGGAGGAGACCCAGTACTTC
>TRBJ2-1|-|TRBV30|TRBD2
CAGTSGGVYNEQFF
TGTGCCGGGACTAGCGGGGGGGTTTACAATGAGCAGTTCTTC
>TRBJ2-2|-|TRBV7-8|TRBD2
CASSLARGGGNTGELFF
TGTGCCAGCAGCTTGGCCCGGGGCGGGGGGAACACCGGGGAGCTGTTTTTT
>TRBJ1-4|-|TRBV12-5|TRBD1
CASGSDRGSTNEKLFF
TGTGCTAGTGGTTCCGACAGGGGCTCAACTAATGAAAAACTGTTTTTT
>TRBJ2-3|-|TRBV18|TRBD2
CASSPPTSGVTDTQYF
TGTGCCAGCTCACCACCGACTAGCGGGGTAACAGATACGCAGTATTTT
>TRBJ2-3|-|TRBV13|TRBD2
CASRHARLAGARSTDTQYF
TGTGCCAGCAGGCATGCCCGACTAGCGGGGGCTAGGAGCACAGATACGCAGTATTTT
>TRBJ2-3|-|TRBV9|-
CASSDKQGSDTQYF
TGTGCCAGCAGCGATAAACAGGGCTCAGATACGCAGTATTTT
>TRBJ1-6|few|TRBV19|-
CASSNPGVVPPLHF
TGTGCCAGTAGTAACCCGGGGGTGGTTCCACCCCTCCACTTT
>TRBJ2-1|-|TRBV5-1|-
CASSLAVMDEQFF
TGCGCCAGCAGCTTGGCGGTTATGGATGAGCAGTTCTTC
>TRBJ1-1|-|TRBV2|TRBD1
CASRNGQANTEAFF
TGTGCCAGCAGGAATGGACAGGCTAACACTGAAGCTTTCTTT
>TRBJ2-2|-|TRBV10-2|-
CASRGRGDTGELFF
TGCGCCAGCAGGGGGCGGGGAGACACCGGGGAGCTGTTTTTT
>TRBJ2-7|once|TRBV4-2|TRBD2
CASSQVKGLVDEQYF
TGTGCCAGCAGCCAAGTAAAGGGACTAGTGGACGAGCAGTACTTC
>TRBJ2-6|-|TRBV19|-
CASSIARAGANVLTF
TGTGCCAGTAGTATAGCCAGGGCCGGGGCCAACGTCCTGACTTTC
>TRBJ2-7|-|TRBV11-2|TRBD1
CASSSTTGVEQYF
TGTGCCAGCAGCTCAACAACAGGGGTCGAGCAGTACTTC
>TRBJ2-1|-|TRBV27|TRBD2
CASSLWVAGGRNEQFF
TGTGCCAGCAGTTTATGGGTAGCGGGGGGTCGTAATGAGCAGTTCTTC
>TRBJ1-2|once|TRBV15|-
CATSTNSGGYTF
TGTGCCACCAGCACCAACAGCGGTGGCTACACCTTC
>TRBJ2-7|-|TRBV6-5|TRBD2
CASSTGLAGAYEQYF
TGTGCCAGCAGTACTGGACTAGCGGGGGCCTACGAGCAGTACTTC
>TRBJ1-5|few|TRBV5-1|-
CASSLGDNSNQPQHF
TGCGCCAGCAGCTTGGGGGACAATTCGAATCAGCCCCAGCATTTT
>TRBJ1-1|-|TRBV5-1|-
CASSKGNTMNTEAFF
TGCGCCAGCAGTAAGGGGAATACTATGAACACTGAAGCTTTCTTT
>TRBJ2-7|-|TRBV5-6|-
CASSPTVRFSYEQYF
TGTGCCAGCAGCCCGACAGTTCGCTTCTCCTACGAGCAGTACTTC
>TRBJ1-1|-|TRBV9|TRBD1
CASRATGSGHTEAFF
TGTGCCAGCAGAGCGACAGGGTCGGGGCATACTGAAGCTTTCTTT
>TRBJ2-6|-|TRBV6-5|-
CASSYYRAGANVLTF
TGTGCCAGCAGTTACTACAGGGCCGGGGCCAACGTCCTGACTTTC
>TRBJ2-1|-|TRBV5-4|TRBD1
CASSWWTGDVKQFF
TGTGCCAGCAGCTGGTGGACAGGGGATGTAAAGCAGTTCTTC
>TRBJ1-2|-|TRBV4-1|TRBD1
CASSQLLGTAANYGYTF
TGCGCCAGCAGCCAGCTCTTAGGGACAGCAGCTAACTATGGCTACACCTTC
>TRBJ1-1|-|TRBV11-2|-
CASVDWTVMNTEAFF
TGTGCCAGCGTAGATTGGACAGTTATGAACACTGAAGCTTTCTTT
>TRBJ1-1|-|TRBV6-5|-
CASSFNRDGTEAFF
TGTGCCAGCAGCTTCAACAGGGATGGCACTGAAGCTTTCTTT
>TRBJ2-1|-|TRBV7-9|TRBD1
CASSLGQYNEQFF
TGTGCCAGCAGCTTGGGACAGTACAATGAGCAGTTCTTC
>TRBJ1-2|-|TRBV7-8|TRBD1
CASSIATGTYNYGYTF
TGTGCCAGCAGCATAGCGACAGGGACATACAACTATGGCTACACCTTC
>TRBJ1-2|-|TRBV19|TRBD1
CASSPRTGVLAYGYTF
TGTGCCAGTAGTCCGCGGACAGGGGTGTTGGCCTATGGCTACACCTTC
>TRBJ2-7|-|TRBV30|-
CAWSSYRLEQYF
TGTGCCTGGAGTTCCTACCGACTTGAGCAGTACTTC
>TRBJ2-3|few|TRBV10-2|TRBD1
CASSGHRGGTDTQYF
TGCGCCAGCAGTGGACACAGGGGCGGCACAGATACGCAGTATTTT
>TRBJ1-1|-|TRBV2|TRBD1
CASSGQGVAEAFF
TGTGCCAGCAGTGGACAGGGGGTCGCTGAAGCTTTCTTT
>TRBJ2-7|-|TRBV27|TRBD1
CASSETGFEQYF
TGTGCCAGCAGCGAGACAGGGTTCGAGCAGTACTTC
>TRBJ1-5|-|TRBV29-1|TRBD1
CSVGTGPTLEGPQHF
TGCAGCGTGGGGACAGGACCGACCCTTGAGGGGCCCCAGCATTTT
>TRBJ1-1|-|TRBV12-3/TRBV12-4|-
CASSFTGRTEAFF
TGTGCCAGCAGTTTCACAGGAAGAACTGAAGCTTTCTTT
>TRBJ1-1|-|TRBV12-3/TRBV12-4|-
CASSFTGDTEAFF
TGTGCCAGCAGTTTCACCGGGGACACTGAAGCTTTCTTT
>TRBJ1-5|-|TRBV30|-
CAWSADSYNQPQHF
TGTGCCTGGAGTGCCGACAGCTACAATCAGCCCCAGCATTTT
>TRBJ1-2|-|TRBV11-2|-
CASSVRNYGYTF
TGTGCCAGCAGCGTCCGGAACTATGGCTACACCTTC
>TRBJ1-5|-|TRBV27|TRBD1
CASSYDRGQPQHF
TGTGCCAGCAGCTATGACAGGGGGCAGCCCCAGCATTTT